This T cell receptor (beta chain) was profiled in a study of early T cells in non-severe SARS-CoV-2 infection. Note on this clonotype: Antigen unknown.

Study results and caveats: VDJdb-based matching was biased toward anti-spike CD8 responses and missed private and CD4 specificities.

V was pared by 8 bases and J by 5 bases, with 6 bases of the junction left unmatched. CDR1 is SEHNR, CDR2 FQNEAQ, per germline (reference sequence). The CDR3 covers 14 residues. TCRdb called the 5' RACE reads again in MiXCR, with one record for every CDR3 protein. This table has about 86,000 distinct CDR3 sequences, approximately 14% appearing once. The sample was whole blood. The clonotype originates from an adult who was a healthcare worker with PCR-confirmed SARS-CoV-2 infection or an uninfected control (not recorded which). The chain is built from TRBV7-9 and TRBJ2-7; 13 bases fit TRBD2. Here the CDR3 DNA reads TGTGCCAGCGACCGGACTAGCGGGAGCCACGAGCAGTACTTC. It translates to CASDRTSGSHEQYF. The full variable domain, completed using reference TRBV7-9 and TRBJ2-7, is DTGVSQNPRHKITKRGQNVTFRCDPISEHNRLYWYRQTLGQGPEFLTYFQNEAQLEKSRLLSDRFSAERPKGSFSTLEIQRTEQGDSAMYLCASDRTSGSHEQYFGPGTRLTVT.